This is a list of T cell receptor beta chains from one sample in a study of blood T cell repertoires in COVID-19. The table came from immunoSEQ multiplex PCR; TCRdb's copy has only in-frame clones and leaves some out. The sample lists around 99,000 clones, around 88% occurring once. Source material: peripheral blood. Receptors originate from a man in his fifties or sixties with active or convalescent COVID-19. Both conserved end residues are part of each CDR3.

len: 13
j_gene: TRBJ1-2
v_gene: TRBV19
CDR3aa: CASSIVSNYGYTF

len: 13
j_gene: TRBJ2-1
v_gene: TRBV6-5
CDR3aa: CASRRSQGNEQFF

len: 12
j_gene: TRBJ2-7
v_gene: TRBV7-8
CDR3aa: CASSFYGGEQYF

len: 15
j_gene: TRBJ1-2
v_gene: TRBV2
CDR3aa: CASSELGLPEGGYTF

len: 17
j_gene: TRBJ1-5
v_gene: TRBV5-8
CDR3aa: CASSFRTGRIGEQPQHF

len: 15
j_gene: TRBJ1-4
v_gene: TRBV4-3
CDR3aa: CASSQDRQGSEKLFF

len: 17
j_gene: TRBJ2-4
v_gene: TRBV7-9
CDR3aa: CASSPGQGILAKNIQYF

len: 12
j_gene: TRBJ1-1
v_gene: TRBV28
CDR3aa: CASRPGAAGAFF

len: 14
j_gene: TRBJ1-1
v_gene: TRBV28
CDR3aa: CASPSGQGKSEAFF

len: 15
j_gene: TRBJ1-4
v_gene: TRBV19
CDR3aa: CASRDRGTQNEKLFF

len: 14
j_gene: TRBJ2-5
v_gene: TRBV28
CDR3aa: CASSPAGSQETQYF

len: 14
j_gene: TRBJ2-7
v_gene: TRBV18
CDR3aa: CASSSGGSSYEQYF

len: 17
j_gene: TRBJ2-7
v_gene: TRBV4-3
CDR3aa: CASSHLLAGAGSYEQYF

len: 14
j_gene: TRBJ1-3
v_gene: TRBV3-1/TRBV3-2
CDR3aa: CASSYGTQGNTIYF

len: 18
j_gene: TRBJ2-7
v_gene: TRBV30
CDR3aa: CAWRAPGLAGRSLYEQYF

len: 13
j_gene: TRBJ2-7
v_gene: TRBV3-1/TRBV3-2
CDR3aa: CASSQDWAGEQYF

len: 13
j_gene: TRBJ1-2
v_gene: TRBV6-5
CDR3aa: CASSYSNLSGYTF

len: 10
j_gene: TRBJ2-1
v_gene: TRBV9
CDR3aa: CASREGEQFF

len: 11
j_gene: TRBJ1-4
v_gene: TRBV2
CDR3aa: CASSPGQGLFF

len: 14
j_gene: TRBJ2-1
v_gene: TRBV6-4
CDR3aa: CASSRDSDYNEQFF

len: 13
j_gene: TRBJ1-2
v_gene: TRBV6-5
CDR3aa: CASTGQNNYGYTF

len: 14
j_gene: TRBJ1-5
v_gene: TRBV10-3
CDR3aa: CAISEGGSDQPQHF

len: 14
j_gene: TRBJ1-4
v_gene: TRBV3-1/TRBV3-2
CDR3aa: CASSQNRVNEKLFF

len: 14
j_gene: TRBJ1-2
v_gene: TRBV6-6
CDR3aa: CASSPGTGLGGYTF

len: 11
j_gene: TRBJ1-6
v_gene: TRBV9
CDR3aa: CASSPGTGLHF

len: 15
j_gene: TRBJ2-5
v_gene: TRBV18
CDR3aa: CASSPNARGLETQYF

len: 14
j_gene: TRBJ2-3
v_gene: TRBV4-3
CDR3aa: CASSLTASGDTQYF

len: 13
j_gene: TRBJ2-3
v_gene: TRBV28
CDR3aa: CASSRGSTDTQYF

len: 12
j_gene: TRBJ1-2
v_gene: TRBV30
CDR3aa: CAWGTPNYGYTF